This T cell receptor (beta chain) was sequenced for a study of CD8+CD57+ T cells in acquired aplastic anemia. About the study: Roughly 11 million reads were obtained on average for healthy donor CD4+ cells. Study results and limitations: Patients and controls shared about 30 CD8+ CDR3 sequences. CD8+ Simpson's diversity in patients was not significantly different from that in controls.

It was genomic DNA that served as the template for profiling TCR beta VDJ and CDR3. TCRdb fed the reads into MiXCR, producing one record per CDR3 protein. The data show 95,000 to 120,000 distinct CDR3 sequences, 50% to 65% seen once. The CDR3 sequence is 12 residues long. Germline CDR1 and CDR2: MNHEY and SMNVEV (reference sequence). V was pared by 2 bases and J by 8 bases, with 7 bases between. With respect to this clonotype: The antigen is unknown.

The V gene is TRBV27, the J gene TRBJ2-1; TRBD1 might be the D (5 bases). What was sequenced was sorted CD4+, CD8+, or CD8+CD57+ T cells (not recorded which) from PBMCs. This clonotype originated in a human donor in good health, serving as a control. The CDR3 protein is CASSLIGDEQFF. The CDR3 DNA sequence: TGTGCCAGCAGTTTAATAGGGGATGAGCAGTTCTTC.